This T cell receptor beta chain was sequenced during a study of CXCR3-negative and CXCR3-positive naive CD8 T cells. Study-wide background: Each library gave roughly 1.4 +/- 0.3 million of approximately 150 million TRB reads.

Whole-study findings and limits: TRB CDR3 hydrophobicity was greater in CXCR3-positive naive cells than in CXCR3-negative naive cells.

TRB cDNA libraries were made by UMI-labeled 5' RACE. TCRdb reprocessed the 5' RACE reads and stores each CDR3 protein as one record, lacking DNA. Here the sample table reports under 90,000 distinct CDR3 sequences. Concerning this clonotype itself: Its matching antigen is unknown.

The source is a human donor in good health. Some clones in this sample may be carry-over from other donors' samples. Input material: naive CXCR3+ CD8+ T cells from blood. This sample's subset: CD45RO-CCR7+CD27+CD95- naive CD8+ T cells expressing CXCR3 (TNR3+).

CDR3 region: CASSSGTGRNIQYF. This chain uses TRBV18 with TRBJ2-4; lacking DNA, the TRBD1 call made by TCRdb goes unchecked. The CDR3 runs 14 residues. CDR1 is KGHSH and CDR2 is LQKENI in the germline V gene.